This passage covers 3 T cell receptor beta chains from one sample sequenced in a study of identical twins. TCRdb redid the calling of the 5' RACE reads with MiXCR, one entry per CDR3 protein. The data show under 350,000 distinct CDR3 sequences, 9.5% seen once. This sample was shared with a second study, whose subject was yellow fever vaccine responses in identical twins.

The sample comprised CD8+ T cells sorted from blood. These TCRs come from a woman in her late teens or twenties in good health.

This clonotype was recorded at least ten times. The V call is TRBV29-1, the J call TRBJ2-1; D is unclear. Germline V lookup: CDR1 SQVTM, CDR2 ANQGSEA. This CDR3 has 14 residues. Trimming pared 4 bases from V and 0 bases from J, leaving 10 bases between. Here the CDR3 DNA reads TGCAGCGTTGTATGGGAAAGCTCCTACAATGAGCAGTTCTTC. Protein: CSVVWESSYNEQFF.

This clonotype was counted only a few times. The V gene is TRBV4-1, the J gene TRBJ2-7; the D gene is possibly TRBD2 (5 bases). This CDR3 has 17 residues. V was pared by 1 base and J by 3 bases, with 19 bases between. Germline V gene sequence: CDR1 MGHRA, CDR2 YSYEKL. The CDR3 DNA is TGCGCCAGCAGCCAAGGAAGGCTAGCCAGCAGTAACTACGAGCAGTACTTC. Translation gives CASSQGRLASSNYEQYF.

There are a few counts of this clonotype. This rearrangement joins TRBV10-3 to TRBJ2-2, with D possibly TRBD2 on 5 matching bases. Germline V lookup: CDR1 ENHRY, CDR2 SYGVKD. This CDR3 region has 15 residues. V lost 5 bases and J 6 bases, leaving 16 bases between the germline ends. The CDR3 coding sequence is TGTGCCATCAGTAGTAGTTTGGCGGGCGCCGGGGAGCTGTTTTTT. Translated, it gives CAISSSLAGAGELFF.